This section outlines one TCR beta chain sequence together with its context. This specimen comes from a study of radiation and T cells in renal cell carcinoma. Clones were sequenced by immunoSEQ multiplex PCR, and TCRdb holds only the in-frame ones, with some missing. The top ten clones hold roughly a third of a sample with some 20,000 clones, approximately 59% of them seen once. Treatment here: treatment-naive control, cytoreductive nephrectomy. Control samples are tumors resected by cytoreductive nephrectomy without prior radiation. The patient's renal cell carcinoma had clear cell pathology. This CDR3 region has 18 residues.

The material sequenced was tumor tissue, taken from a patient whose treatment was nephrectomy without radiotherapy. The rearrangement uses TRBV21-1 and TRBJ1-4; the table's D gene call, TRBD1, was not cross checked with the DNA. TRBV21-1 is given as a pseudogene. The source is a man aged 45 to 65 with renal cell carcinoma. The CDR3 nucleotides read TGTGCCAGCAGCAAAAGTAAGGGACAGGGGGTTTCTAATGAAAAACTGTTTTTT. Protein: CASSKSKGQGVSNEKLFF.